This passage covers 25 T cell receptor beta chains from one sample sequenced in a study of T cell repertoires in cytomegalovirus infection. TCRdb re-called the reads through MiXCR, storing one row per CDR3 protein. The data hold nearly 700,000 distinct CDR3 sequences, with around 35% observed a single time. Their specific antigens are unknown. Material: cultured PBMCs, obtained from culture after CMV antigen stimulation. The source of these receptors is a human donor in good health (CMV status not recorded). Some clones in this sample may be carry-over from other donors' samples.

Note on this clonotype: With a much larger clone just one base away, this may be a read error. The CDR3 DNA reads TGTGCCAGCAGCCTGTTGACACCGACTTCCAATCAGCCCCAGCATTTT. It yields the protein CASSLLTPTSNQPQHF. J is TRBJ1-5 and V is TRBV7-8; D gene uncertain. V was cut by 5 bases and J by 3 bases, with 17 bases left in between. From germline, CDR1 is SGHVS and CDR2 FQNEAQ. The CDR3 length is 16 residues.

The CDR3 reads CASSFGQRDRLFF. The CDR3 DNA reads TGTGCCAGCAGCTTTGGCCAACGGGACAGACTGTTTTTT. This rearrangement joins TRBV11-2 to TRBJ1-4; 7 bases agree with TRBD1. Per germline, CDR1 SGHAT and CDR2 FQNNGV. V was pared by 3 bases and J by 13 bases, with 8 bases of the junction left unmatched. This CDR3 region has 13 residues.

This chain joins TRBV11-2 and TRBJ2-5; TRBD1 matches at 8 bases. This CDR3 region has 16 residues. Germline lookup yields CDR1 SGHAT and CDR2 FQNNGV. The junction had 8 bases not matched to a gene; V was cut back by 0 bases and J by 5 bases. CDR3 sequence reads: CASSLDLQGARETQYF. The CDR3 region has the DNA TGTGCCAGCAGCTTAGATCTGCAGGGGGCACGGGAGACCCAGTACTTC.

This chain links TRBV5-1 with TRBJ1-3, with D uncertain. The CDR3 is 15 residues long. CDR1 SGHRS and CDR2 YFSETQ come from the germline V gene. V shed 0 bases and J shed 0 bases, with 7 bases lying between them. In nucleotides, the CDR3 is TGCGCCAGCAGCTTGGCAGAATACTCTGGAAACACCATATATTTT. Translated: CASSLAEYSGNTIYF. Full variable domain (rest looked up from reference TRBV5-1 and TRBJ1-3): KAGVTQTPRYLIKTRGQQVTLSCSPISGHRSVSWYQQTPGQGLQFLFEYFSETQRNKGNFPGRFSGRQFSNSRSEMNVSTLELGDSALYLCASSLAEYSGNTIYFGEGSWLTVV.

The rearrangement joins TRBV2 to TRBJ2-3, with D uncertain. With 4 bases removed from V and 7 bases from J, the gap between germline ends came to 3 bases. Germline CDR1 reads SNHLY; CDR2 reads FYNNEI. CDR3 length: 10 residues. For the CDR3, the DNA is TGTGCCAGCAGTGCATATACGCAGTATTTT. Translating it yields CASSAYTQYF.

V gene TRBV6-2 or TRBV6-3 combines with J gene TRBJ2-1; the match to TRBD2 covers 10 bases. Germline CDR1 is MNHEY and CDR2 is SVGEGT. This CDR3 is 16 amino acids long. The trim removed 3 bases at V and 2 bases at J, leaving 4 bases unmatched. As DNA, the CDR3 is TGTGCCAGCAGTTATTTAGCGGGAGGACCCTACAATGAGCAGTTCTTC. Encoded protein: CASSYLAGGPYNEQFF.

This clonotype was counted between two and nine times. The chain's CDR3 is CASSPETTGSSYEQYF. The CDR3, as DNA: TGTGCCAGCAGCCCGGAAACGACCGGGAGCTCCTACGAGCAGTACTTC. The V gene is TRBV7-9, the J gene TRBJ2-7; TRBD2 is a possible D gene (6 bases). This CDR3 has 16 residues. Trimming took off 5 bases at V and 0 bases at J, with 17 bases between the two ends. Germline CDR1 reads SEHNR; CDR2 reads FQNEAQ (reference sequence).

This clonotype was seen only once. The chain joins TRBV5-1 to TRBJ2-2; 7 nucleotides agree with TRBD1. V was pared by 4 bases and J by 5 bases, with 5 bases of the junction left unmatched. Germline V gives CDR1 SGHRS, CDR2 YFSETQ. This CDR3 is 14 amino acids long. The chain's CDR3 is CASSRDRLTGELFF. The CDR3 bases are TGCGCCAGCAGCCGGGACAGATTGACCGGGGAGCTGTTTTTT.

The rearrangement joins TRBV20-1 to TRBJ2-3; D is possibly TRBD2 (5 bases). The V gene lost 6 bases and the J gene lost 3 bases, with 13 bases spanning the gap. The CDR3 totals 13 residues. Germline V gene data show CDR1 as DFQATT and CDR2 as SNEGSKA (reference sequence). CDR3 region: CSAEVASTDTQYF. The CDR3 DNA reads TGCAGTGCGGAGGTGGCTAGTACAGATACGCAGTATTTT.

The V and J genes are TRBV11-2 and TRBJ2-3; either TRBD1 or TRBD2 may fit D (5 bases each). Trimming stripped 3 bases from V and 1 base from J, with 11 bases between. CDR1 and CDR2 from the germline V gene are SGHAT and FQNNGV. The CDR3 runs 15 residues. CDR3 sequence reads: CASSFRTGRTDTQYF. The DNA for the CDR3 is TGTGCCAGCAGCTTCAGGACGGGGCGCACAGATACGCAGTATTTT.

This clonotype was picked up a small number of times. The J gene is TRBJ1-1, the V gene TRBV20-1; 10 bases are a match to TRBD1. This CDR3 comprises 14 residues. The V and J ends lost 3 bases and 1 base, in that order; junction bases with no gene match: 2. The germline V gene has CDR1 DFQATT and CDR2 SNEGSKA (reference sequence). The CDR3 loop is CSASWDRGNTEAFF. CDR3 DNA: TGCAGTGCTAGTTGGGACAGGGGGAACACTGAAGCTTTCTTT.

This clonotype was observed a few times. The gene calls are TRBV7-6 and TRBJ2-7; 8 bases are shared with TRBD2. The CDR3 runs 16 residues. V was clipped by 1 base and J by 2 bases; unmatched bases: 7. The germline V gene has CDR1 SGHVS and CDR2 FNYEAQ. CDR3 residues: CASSLGRAGGPYEQYF. The CDR3 coding sequence is TGTGCCAGCAGCTTAGGGAGGGCGGGAGGTCCCTACGAGCAGTACTTC. Combining the CDR3 with reference TRBV7-6 and TRBJ2-7 gives the whole variable domain GAGVSQSPRYKVTKRGQDVALRCDPISGHVSLYWYRQALGQGPEFLTYFNYEAQQDKSGLPNDRFSAERPEGSISTLTIQRTEQRDSAMYRCASSLGRAGGPYEQYFGPGTRLTVT.

The CDR3 DNA reads TGTGCCAGCAGCTTAGAGAGACCGGGAAACACCGGGGAGCTGTTTTTT. Protein product: CASSLERPGNTGELFF. The gene calls are TRBV7-6 and TRBJ2-2, with a weak D call TRBD2 (5 bases). Trimming shortened V by 1 base and J by 2 bases, and 11 bases separated the two germline ends. Germline V gene sequence: CDR1 SGHVS, CDR2 FNYEAQ. The CDR3 is 16 residues long. Filled out from reference TRBV7-6 and TRBJ2-2, the complete variable domain reads GAGVSQSPRYKVTKRGQDVALRCDPISGHVSLYWYRQALGQGPEFLTYFNYEAQQDKSGLPNDRFSAERPEGSISTLTIQRTEQRDSAMYRCASSLERPGNTGELFFGEGSRLTVL.

V and J are TRBV12-3 or TRBV12-4 and TRBJ2-4, with D hard to call. The V and J ends lost 8 bases and 4 bases respectively, with 9 bases between them. The CDR3 is made up of 12 amino acids. This chain's CDR3 is CASGLEKNIQYF. CDR3 sequence (DNA): TGTGCCAGCGGCTTGGAGAAAAACATTCAGTACTTC.

This sequence joins TRBV12-3 or TRBV12-4 and TRBJ2-5, with 7 positions matching TRBD2. This CDR3 has 13 residues. Trimming took 6 bases from V and 0 from J; bases not matched to a gene: 1. In DNA, the CDR3 is TGTGCCAGCAGGAGCGGGGACCAAGAGACCCAGTACTTC. Translating it yields CASRSGDQETQYF.

In its sample, this clonotype was seen a few times. The chain employs TRBV5-1 and TRBJ1-6; 7 bases agree with TRBD1. This CDR3 has 14 amino acids. Trimming at V came to 2 bases and at J to 14 bases, leaving 10 bases not matched to a gene. CDR1 and CDR2 from the germline V gene are SGHRS and YFSETQ. CDR3 sequence: CASSFGQDLSALHF. The CDR3 DNA follows: TGCGCCAGCAGCTTCGGACAGGACCTTTCGGCCCTCCACTTT.

This chain uses TRBV27 with TRBJ2-1; TRBD1 matches at 7 bases. CDR3 length equals 19 residues. The trim removed 3 bases at V and 2 bases at J, leaving 16 bases unmatched. Germline V lookup: CDR1 MNHEY, CDR2 SMNVEV (reference sequence). DNA of the CDR3: TGTGCCAGCAGTTTCAAGGCATGGGCGACAGGGAGAACCTACAATGAGCAGTTCTTC. Amino acid sequence: CASSFKAWATGRTYNEQFF.

This clonotype was detected a few times. The chain joins TRBV6-1 to TRBJ2-2, with TRBD1 matching over 7 bases. Looked up from germline, CDR1 is MNHNS and CDR2 is SASEGT. The junction had 8 bases not matched to a gene; V was cut back by 0 bases and J by 7 bases. The CDR3 is 16 residues long. The CDR3 loop is CASSEALRQGGGELFF. The CDR3 nucleotides are TGTGCCAGCAGTGAAGCGCTACGACAGGGCGGCGGGGAGCTGTTTTTT.

This chain uses TRBV7-2 with TRBJ1-2, with 7 bases that match TRBD1. CDR3 length: 16 residues. Germline V lookup: CDR1 SGHTA, CDR2 FQGNSA. The V gene end was trimmed by 3 bases and the J gene end by 3 bases; junction bases not matched to a gene: 10. DNA of the CDR3: TGTGCCAGCAGCTTTCGACAGGGACTGCTAGACTATGGCTACACCTTC. Its protein product is CASSFRQGLLDYGYTF.

This clonotype has more than one count but fewer than ten. The chain employs TRBV7-2 and TRBJ2-3; TRBD2 aligns across 7 bases. V was pared by 0 bases and J by 4 bases, with 10 bases of the junction left unmatched. This CDR3 is 17 amino acids long. Per germline, CDR1 SGHTA and CDR2 FQGNSA. CDR3 nucleotide sequence: TGTGCCAGCAGCTTAGCGGTAGGCGGGGGTTTCGCAGATACGCAGTATTTT. The encoded protein is CASSLAVGGGFADTQYF.

The chain recombines TRBV15 with TRBJ2-2, with D perhaps given as TRBD1 or TRBD2 (5 bases each). Germline lookup yields CDR1 LNHNV and CDR2 YYDKDF (reference sequence). This CDR3 region has 16 residues. The V end was cut by 0 bases, the J end by 5 bases, with 13 bases between. The CDR3 DNA sequence: TGTGCCACCAGCAGAGAACAGGCGGGCCGGACCGGGGAGCTGTTTTTT. Translating it yields CATSREQAGRTGELFF.

This rearrangement joins TRBV18 to TRBJ2-2; 7 bases match TRBD1. The CDR3 covers 18 residues. Germline CDR1 is KGHSH and CDR2 is LQKENI. J gave up 4 bases and V 1 base, and 12 bases lay outside the gene matches. The CDR3 spells CASSPRDRDFISTGELFF. DNA of the CDR3: TGTGCCAGCTCACCACGCGACAGGGATTTTATTAGCACCGGGGAGCTGTTTTTT.

The V call is TRBV5-6, the J call TRBJ1-5; TRBD1 aligns across 7 bases. This CDR3 is 16 amino acids long. The ends lost 3 bases at V and 4 bases at J; junction bases unmatched: 10. The germline V gene has CDR1 SGHDT and CDR2 YYEEEE. The CDR3 spells CASSSYGTESNQPQHF. The CDR3 DNA is TGTGCCAGCAGCTCCTACGGGACAGAATCAAATCAGCCCCAGCATTTT.

This clonotype was seen a few times. This sequence joins TRBV4-3 and TRBJ2-1, with TRBD2 matching over 9 bases. Germline V gene sequence: CDR1 LGHNA, CDR2 YSLEER. CDR3 size: 16 residues. Trimming at V came to 4 bases and at J to 3 bases, leaving 7 bases not matched to a gene. CDR3 region: CASSLSGTSYYNEQFF. For the CDR3, the DNA is TGCGCCAGCAGCCTCTCCGGGACTAGCTACTACAATGAGCAGTTCTTC.

This clonotype was seen a few times. J is TRBJ2-1 and V is TRBV19; D is unresolved. Germline V gene lookup returns CDR1 LNHDA and CDR2 SQIVND (reference sequence). V was trimmed by 3 bases and J by 0 bases, leaving 6 bases between them. CDR3 size: 14 residues. The CDR3 DNA reads TGTGCCAGTAGTATCCCCAGCTCCTACAATGAGCAGTTCTTC. It codes for CASSIPSSYNEQFF.